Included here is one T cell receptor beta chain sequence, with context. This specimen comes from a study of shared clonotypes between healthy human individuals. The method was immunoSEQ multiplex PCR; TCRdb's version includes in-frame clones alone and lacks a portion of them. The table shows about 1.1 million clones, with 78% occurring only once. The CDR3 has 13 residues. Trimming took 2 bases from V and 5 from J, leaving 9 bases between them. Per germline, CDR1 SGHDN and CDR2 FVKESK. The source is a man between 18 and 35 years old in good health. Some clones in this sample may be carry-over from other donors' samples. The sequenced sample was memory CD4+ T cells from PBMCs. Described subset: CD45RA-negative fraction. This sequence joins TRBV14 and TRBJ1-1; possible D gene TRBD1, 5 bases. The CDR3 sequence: CASSQQRGTEAFF. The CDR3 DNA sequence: TGTGCCAGCAGCCAACAAAGGGGTACTGAAGCTTTCTTT.